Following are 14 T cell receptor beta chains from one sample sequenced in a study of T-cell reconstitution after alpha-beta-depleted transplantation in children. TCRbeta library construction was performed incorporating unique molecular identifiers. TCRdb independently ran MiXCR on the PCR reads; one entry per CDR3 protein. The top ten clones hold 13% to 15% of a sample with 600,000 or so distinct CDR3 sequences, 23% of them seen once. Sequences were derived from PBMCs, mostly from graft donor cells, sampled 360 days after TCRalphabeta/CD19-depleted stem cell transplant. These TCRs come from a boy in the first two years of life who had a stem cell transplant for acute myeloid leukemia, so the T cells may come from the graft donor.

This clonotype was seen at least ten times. The CDR3 loop reads CASRTGTSSYNEQFF. CDR3 nucleotides: TGTGCCAGCAGGACCGGGACTAGCTCCTACAATGAGCAGTTCTTC. The V and J genes are TRBV6-1 and TRBJ2-1; the match to TRBD2 covers 8 bases. CDR1 and CDR2 from the germline V gene are MNHNS and SASEGT. J was trimmed by 0 bases and V by 6 bases; bases with no gene match: 4. The CDR3 runs to 15 residues.

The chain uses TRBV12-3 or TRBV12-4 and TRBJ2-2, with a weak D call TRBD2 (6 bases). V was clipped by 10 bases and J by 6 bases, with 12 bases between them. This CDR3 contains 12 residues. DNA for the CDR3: TGTGCCATCCCTCGCGGGGCCGGGGAGCTGTTTTTT. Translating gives CAIPRGAGELFF.

In DNA, the CDR3 is TGTGCCAGCAGTTACCGGCAGATACTAAATGAGCAGTTCTTC. Residues: CASSYRQILNEQFF. The rearrangement uses TRBV6-2 or TRBV6-3 and TRBJ2-1; D call uncertain. The V end lost 2 bases, the J end lost 7 bases, and 12 bases lay between the germline ends. CDR1 is MNHEY, CDR2 SVGEGT, per germline. The CDR3 sequence is 14 residues long.

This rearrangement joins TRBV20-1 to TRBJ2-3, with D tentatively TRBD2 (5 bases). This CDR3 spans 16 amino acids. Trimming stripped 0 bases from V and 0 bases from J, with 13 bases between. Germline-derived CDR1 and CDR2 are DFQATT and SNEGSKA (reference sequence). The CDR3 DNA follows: TGCAGTGCTAGAGAAAGTGTAGCGACTAGCACAGATACGCAGTATTTT. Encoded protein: CSARESVATSTDTQYF.

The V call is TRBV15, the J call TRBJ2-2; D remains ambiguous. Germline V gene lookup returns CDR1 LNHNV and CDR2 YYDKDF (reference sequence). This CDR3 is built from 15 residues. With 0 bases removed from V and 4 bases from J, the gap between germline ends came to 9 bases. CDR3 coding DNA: TGTGCCACCAGCAGAGATCAGCCAGCCACCGGGGAGCTGTTTTTT. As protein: CATSRDQPATGELFF. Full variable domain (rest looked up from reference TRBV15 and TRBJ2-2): DAMVIQNPRYQVTQFGKPVTLSCSQTLNHNVMYWYQQKSSQAPKLLFHYYDKDFNNEADTPDNFQSRRPNTSFCFLDIRSPGLGDTAMYLCATSRDQPATGELFFGEGSRLTVL.

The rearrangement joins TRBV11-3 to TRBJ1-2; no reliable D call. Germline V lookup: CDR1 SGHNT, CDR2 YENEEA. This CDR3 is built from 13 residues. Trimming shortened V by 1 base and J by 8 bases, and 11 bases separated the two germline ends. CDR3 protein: CASSLATDEGYTF. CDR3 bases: TGTGCCAGCAGCTTAGCGACGGATGAAGGCTACACCTTC.

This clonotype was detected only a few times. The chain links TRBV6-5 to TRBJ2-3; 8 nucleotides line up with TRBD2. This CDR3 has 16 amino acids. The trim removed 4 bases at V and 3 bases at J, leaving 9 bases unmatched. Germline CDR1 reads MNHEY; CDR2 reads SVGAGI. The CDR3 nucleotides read TGTGCCAGCAGTTCACCGGGACTAGGGAGGACAGATACGCAGTATTTT. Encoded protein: CASSSPGLGRTDTQYF.

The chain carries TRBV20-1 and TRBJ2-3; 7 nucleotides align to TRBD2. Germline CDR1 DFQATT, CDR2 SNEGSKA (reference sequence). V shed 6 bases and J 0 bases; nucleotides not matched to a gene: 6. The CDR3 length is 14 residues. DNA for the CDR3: TGCAGTGCACCGGGACTAACTAGCACAGATACGCAGTATTTT. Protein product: CSAPGLTSTDTQYF.

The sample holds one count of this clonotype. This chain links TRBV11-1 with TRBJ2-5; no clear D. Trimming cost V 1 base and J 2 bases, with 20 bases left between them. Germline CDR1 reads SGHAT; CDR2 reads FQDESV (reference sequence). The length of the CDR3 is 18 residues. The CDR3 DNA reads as TGTGCCAGCAGCTTAGTCGAACCTGATCCAAACCAACAAGAGACCCAGTACTTC. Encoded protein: CASSLVEPDPNQQETQYF.

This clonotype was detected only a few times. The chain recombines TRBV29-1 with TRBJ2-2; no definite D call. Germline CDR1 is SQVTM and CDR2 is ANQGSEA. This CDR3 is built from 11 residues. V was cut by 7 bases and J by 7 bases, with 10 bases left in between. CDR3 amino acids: CSGADGGELFF. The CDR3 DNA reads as TGCAGCGGGGCCGACGGCGGGGAGCTGTTTTTT.

The CDR3 DNA follows: TGTGCTAGTGTCTCGGTTGTAGATACGCAGTATTTT. Translating it yields CASVSVVDTQYF. This sequence joins TRBV12-3 or TRBV12-4 and TRBJ2-3; no firm D call. The CDR3 has 12 residues.

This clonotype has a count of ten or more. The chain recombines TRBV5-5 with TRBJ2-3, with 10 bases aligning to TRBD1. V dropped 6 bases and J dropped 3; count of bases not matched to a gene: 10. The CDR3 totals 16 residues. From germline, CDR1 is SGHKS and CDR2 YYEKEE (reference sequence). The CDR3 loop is CASTLLRTGGTDTQYF. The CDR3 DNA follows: TGTGCCAGCACCCTCCTACGGACAGGGGGAACAGATACGCAGTATTTT.

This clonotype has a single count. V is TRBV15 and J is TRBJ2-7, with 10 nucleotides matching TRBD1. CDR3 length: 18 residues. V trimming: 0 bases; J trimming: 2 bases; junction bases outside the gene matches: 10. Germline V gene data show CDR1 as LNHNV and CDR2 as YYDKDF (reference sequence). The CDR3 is CATSRDLWGQGITYEQYV. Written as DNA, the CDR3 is TGTGCCACCAGCAGAGATCTATGGGGACAGGGGATTACCTACGAGCAGTACGTC.

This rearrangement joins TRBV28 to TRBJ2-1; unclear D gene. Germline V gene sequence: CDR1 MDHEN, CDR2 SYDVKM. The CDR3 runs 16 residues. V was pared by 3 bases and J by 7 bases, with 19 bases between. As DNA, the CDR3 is TGTGCCAGCAGTTTTGTGCCCCACTTTCTTAGGAATGAGCAGTTCTTC. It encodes CASSFVPHFLRNEQFF.